A selection of T cell receptor beta chains follows, all from one sample in a study of T-cell reconstitution after alpha-beta-depleted transplantation in children. TCRdb itself ran the PCR reads through MiXCR, one entry per CDR3 protein. The sample lists fewer than 750,000 distinct CDR3 sequences, about a quarter occurring once. The starting material was PBMCs, obtained before TCRalphabeta/CD19-depleted stem cell transplant. These receptors originate from a boy in the first two years of life with Wiskott-Aldrich syndrome, due to receive a stem cell transplant. Each CDR3 is given with its conserved first and last residue. The order of the fields is J gene, D gene, clone size, V gene, CDR3 DNA, CDR3 protein. D genes are given only for firm matches. Part of the rows lack a size; the others show once, few, many or a class for expanded clones.

TRBJ1-4 | - | - | TRBV29-1 | TGCAGCGCCGGGGGCACTGAAAAACTGTTTTTT | CSAGGTEKLFF
TRBJ2-5 | - | - | TRBV20-1 | TGCAGTGGACGGGTCGAGACCCAGTACTTC | CSGRVETQYF
TRBJ2-1 | TRBD2 | - | TRBV20-1 | TGCAGTGCCGACGGGAGGGCCACGTACAATGAGCAGTTCTTC | CSADGRATYNEQFF
TRBJ2-4 | TRBD2 | - | TRBV5-6 | TGTGCCAGCAGCTTGTTCGAGCGGGAGTACATTCAGTACTTC | CASSLFEREYIQYF
TRBJ2-1 | TRBD2 | few | TRBV29-1 | TGCAGCGTTGAAAAGCGGGAGGGGAGATACAATGAGCAGTTCTTC | CSVEKREGRYNEQFF
TRBJ2-7 | - | - | TRBV28 | TGTGCCAGCAGCTCCTCGGGGAGAGACTACTCCTACGAGCAGTACTTC | CASSSSGRDYSYEQYF
TRBJ2-1 | - | few | TRBV9 | TGTGCCAGCAGCGTAGGGTATTCATACAATGAGCAGTTCTTC | CASSVGYSYNEQFF
TRBJ2-7 | - | few | TRBV20-1 | TGCAGTGCTAGTAGGTCAGTCAACGAGCAGTACTTC | CSASRSVNEQYF
TRBJ2-7 | - | - | TRBV6-1 | TGTGCCAGCAGTGAATTCGGGGTTGGGAACTACGAGCAGTACTTC | CASSEFGVGNYEQYF
TRBJ1-3 | - | - | TRBV12-3/TRBV12-4 | TGTGCCAGCAAACTGCTCTCTGGAAACACCATATATTTT | CASKLLSGNTIYF
TRBJ2-2 | - | - | TRBV7-9 | TGTGCCAGCAGTAAACCCGTCGGGACCCTCAACACCGGGGAGCTGTTTTTT | CASSKPVGTLNTGELFF
TRBJ1-5 | - | - | TRBV10-2 | TGCGCCAGCAGTCCAAGACGGGATCAGCCCCAGCATTTT | CASSPRRDQPQHF
TRBJ2-3 | TRBD2 | - | TRBV18 | TGTGCCAGCTCACCACTGAGTAGCGGGTTGACAGATACGCAGTATTTT | CASSPLSSGLTDTQYF
TRBJ2-2 | TRBD1 | few | TRBV24-1 | TGTGCCACCAGTGATTTCGGACAGGGGCGCAGCGGGGAGCTGTTTTTT | CATSDFGQGRSGELFF
TRBJ1-2 | TRBD1 | few | TRBV6-5 | TGTGCCACCGAGACAGGGAATGGCTACACCTTC | CATETGNGYTF
TRBJ1-4 | - | - | TRBV20-1 | TGCAGTGCTAGAGACGGGGCGGGGCGGGAGGCTGAAAAACTGTTTTTT | CSARDGAGREAEKLFF
TRBJ1-1 | - | few | TRBV4-2 | TGTGCCAGCAGCCAAGATTATCGAGGGTCTGAAGCTTTCTTT | CASSQDYRGSEAFF
TRBJ2-1 | TRBD2 | - | TRBV27 | TGTGCCAGCATTCTGGGAGCGGGAAGGAATTACAATGAGCAGTTCTTC | CASILGAGRNYNEQFF
TRBJ2-3 | TRBD2 | - | TRBV5-1 | TGCGCCAGCAGCTTGACTAGCGGGAGCCGCACAGATACGCAGTATTTT | CASSLTSGSRTDTQYF
TRBJ2-1 | TRBD2 | - | TRBV3-1 | TGTGCCAGCACCCTCGGACTAGCGGGTAATAATGAGCAGTTCTTC | CASTLGLAGNNEQFF
TRBJ2-5 | TRBD2 | - | TRBV25-1 | TGTGCCAGCAGTGAACCCCAGGGACTAGCGGGGCAAGAGACCCAGTACTTC | CASSEPQGLAGQETQYF
TRBJ2-1 | TRBD2 | many | TRBV20-1 | TGCAGTGCTAGCGCTGGTAGCGGGAGGGCCTACAATGAGCAGTTCTTC | CSASAGSGRAYNEQFF
TRBJ1-6 | - | - | TRBV5-1 | TGCGCCAGCAGCTTGGTGCCGCTTAATTCACCCCTCCACTTT | CASSLVPLNSPLHF
TRBJ2-7 | TRBD1 | few | TRBV5-6 | TGTGCCAGCAGCCGGAGAGCCGGGACAGGGGACTACGAGCAGTACTTC | CASSRRAGTGDYEQYF
TRBJ1-1 | - | - | TRBV7-2 | TGTGCCAGCAGGGAGATCCCGAACACTGAAGCTTTCTTT | CASREIPNTEAFF
TRBJ2-3 | - | - | TRBV5-1 | TGCGCCAGCAGCTTGGGGGCGGGGAATGGAGATACGCAGTATTTT | CASSLGAGNGDTQYF
TRBJ2-3 | TRBD2 | - | TRBV12-3/TRBV12-4 | TGTGCCAGCAGTCCCTACTTACTAGCGGGAGTTCCAGATACGCAGTATTTT | CASSPYLLAGVPDTQYF
TRBJ2-1 | TRBD2 | - | TRBV6-1 | TGTGCCAGCAGAACAATCTTAGCGGGTAACTACAATGAGCAGTTCTTC | CASRTILAGNYNEQFF
TRBJ2-2 | TRBD2 | few | TRBV15 | TGTGCCACCAGCCTTAGCGGGAGAGACTCCGGGGAGCTGTTTTTT | CATSLSGRDSGELFF
TRBJ1-1 | - | - | TRBV20-1 | TGCAGTGCTAGAGATTATAGGGACACTGAAGCTTTCTTT | CSARDYRDTEAFF
TRBJ2-1 | TRBD1 | few | TRBV5-1 | TGCGCCAGCAGCTTGATGGGACAGGGGAACAATGAGCAGTTCTTC | CASSLMGQGNNEQFF
TRBJ2-1 | - | - | TRBV7-9 | TGTGCCAGCAGCTTAGCGGAGGGGGTCCACAATGAGCAGTTCTTC | CASSLAEGVHNEQFF
TRBJ2-3 | - | few | TRBV7-8 | TGTGCCAGCAGCTCAACCTATACGCAGTATTTT | CASSSTYTQYF
TRBJ2-2 | - | few | TRBV12-3/TRBV12-4 | TGTGCCAGCAGTTTAGGGAACAGGGTGGCGAACACCGGGGAGCTGTTTTTT | CASSLGNRVANTGELFF
TRBJ2-1 | TRBD2 | - | TRBV20-1 | TGCAGTGCTCGAAATTCCGGGACTAGCGGGAAAGTACGGTACAATGAGCAGTTCTTC | CSARNSGTSGKVRYNEQFF
TRBJ1-2 | - | - | TRBV7-6 | TGTGCCAGCAGCCTACTACAGGGAAGCTATGGCTACACCTTC | CASSLLQGSYGYTF
TRBJ1-1 | - | - | TRBV5-5 | TGTGCCAGCAGCTTTGGGTTGGTGAACACTGAAGCTTTCTTT | CASSFGLVNTEAFF
TRBJ1-2 | TRBD1 | - | TRBV19 | TGTGCCAGTAGTATGCTGACAGGGGGCGATGGCTACACCTTC | CASSMLTGGDGYTF
TRBJ2-3 | - | - | TRBV24-1 | TGTGCCACCAGTGACGCGGAGGATACGCAGTATTTT | CATSDAEDTQYF
TRBJ2-1 | TRBD2 | - | TRBV5-1 | TGCGCCAGCAGCTCGATGTCAAGCGGGAGGTCCGACAATGAGCAGTTCTTC | CASSSMSSGRSDNEQFF
TRBJ1-4 | - | - | TRBV7-8 | TGTGCCAGCAGCCCCCGACATGCAAAACTGTTTTTT | CASSPRHAKLFF
TRBJ2-1 | TRBD2 | - | TRBV5-1 | TGCGCCAGCAGCTTAACTAGCGGGAGACCCCTCAATGAGCAGTTCTTC | CASSLTSGRPLNEQFF
TRBJ2-3 | - | - | TRBV7-9 | TGTGCCAGCAGCTTAGTGGGAGCGGGCACAGATACGCAGTATTTT | CASSLVGAGTDTQYF
TRBJ2-6 | - | few | TRBV7-3 | TGTGCCAGCAGCTTTTTAACCACCGTTGACTCTGGGGCCAACGTCCTGACTTTC | CASSFLTTVDSGANVLTF
TRBJ2-7 | - | - | TRBV20-1 | TGCAGTGCCCCCGCCCCGGGCACCCTCCAGTACTTC | CSAPAPGTLQYF
TRBJ1-3 | - | - | TRBV30 | TGTGCCTGGACTCTCGGAAACACCATATATTTT | CAWTLGNTIYF
TRBJ1-2 | TRBD1 | few | TRBV20-1 | TGCAGTGCCCGGGACAGTAAAGACTATGGCTACACCTTC | CSARDSKDYGYTF
TRBJ2-3 | TRBD2 | - | TRBV10-3 | TGTGCCATCAGTAACTCCGGGACTAGCGGCCCGTGGGGAGATACGCAGTATTTT | CAISNSGTSGPWGDTQYF
TRBJ2-3 | TRBD2 | - | TRBV5-5 | TGTGCCAGCAGCTTCCCGGGAGGGCCCAGGCTAGATACGCAGTATTTT | CASSFPGGPRLDTQYF
TRBJ1-2 | - | few | TRBV30 | TGCATGTGCCTGGAATCTGGGACCCATGCTAACTATGGCTACACCTTC | CMCLESGTHANYGYTF
TRBJ2-7 | - | - | TRBV27 | TGTGCCAGCCGCCCGGGCGTAGGGGGCTACGAGCAGTACTTC | CASRPGVGGYEQYF